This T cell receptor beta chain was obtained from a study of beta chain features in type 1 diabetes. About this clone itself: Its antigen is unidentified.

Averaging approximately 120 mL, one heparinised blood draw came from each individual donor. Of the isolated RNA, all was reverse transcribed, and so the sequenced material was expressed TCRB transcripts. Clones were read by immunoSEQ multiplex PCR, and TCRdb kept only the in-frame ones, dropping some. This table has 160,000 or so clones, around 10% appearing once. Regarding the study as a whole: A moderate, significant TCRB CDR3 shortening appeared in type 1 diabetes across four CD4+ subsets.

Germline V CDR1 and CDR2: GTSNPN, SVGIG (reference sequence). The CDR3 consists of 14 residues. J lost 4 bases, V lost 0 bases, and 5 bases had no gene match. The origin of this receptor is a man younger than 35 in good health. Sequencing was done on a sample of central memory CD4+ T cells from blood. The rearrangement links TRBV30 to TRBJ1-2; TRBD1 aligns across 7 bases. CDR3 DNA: TGTGCCTGGAGTGTATTATGGGACAGCTATGGCTACACCTTC. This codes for CAWSVLWDSYGYTF.